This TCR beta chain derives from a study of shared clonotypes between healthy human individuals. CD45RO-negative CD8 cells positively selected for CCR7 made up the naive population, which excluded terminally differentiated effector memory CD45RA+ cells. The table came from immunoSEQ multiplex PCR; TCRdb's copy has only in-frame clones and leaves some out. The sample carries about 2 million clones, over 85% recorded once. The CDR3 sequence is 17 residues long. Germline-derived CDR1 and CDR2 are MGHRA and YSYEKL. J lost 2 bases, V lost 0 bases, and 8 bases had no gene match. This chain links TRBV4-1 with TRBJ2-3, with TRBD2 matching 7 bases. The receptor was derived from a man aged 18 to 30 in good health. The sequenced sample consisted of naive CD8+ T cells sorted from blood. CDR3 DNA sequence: TGCGCCAGCAGCCAAGATTTCGGACTAGATCCCACAGATACGCAGTATTTT. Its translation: CASSQDFGLDPTDTQYF.